The text below deals with one TCR beta chain. The record originates from a study of blood T cell repertoires in COVID-19. Overall study: The analysed material was cDNA or gDNA that came from T cells, B-cell-depleted T cells, or PBMCs.

V dropped 4 bases and J dropped 1 base, with 13 bases sitting between them. CDR1 MNHEY and CDR2 SVGEGT come from the germline V gene. This CDR3 is 15 amino acids long. Original methodology: Amplifying reference gene primers gave estimates of nucleated cell counts. Clones were sequenced by immunoSEQ multiplex PCR, and TCRdb holds only the in-frame ones, with some missing. The DNA gave D and trimming, while V, J and clone size come from that table. The sample records about 120,000 clones, about nine tenths being singletons. The sequence came from a human donor with active COVID-19. The donor label of this sample is uncertain. The sample comprised peripheral blood. The chain has TRBV6-2 or TRBV6-3 and TRBJ1-2, with TRBD1 as a possible D gene (5 bases). In DNA, the CDR3 is TGTGCCAGCAGTTCGCTAAAAGGGGTTAACTATGGCTACACCTTC. Amino acid sequence: CASSSLKGVNYGYTF.